Listed here are 30 T cell receptor beta chains from one sample, sequenced in a study of blood T cell dynamics during melanoma immunotherapy. The table came from immunoSEQ multiplex PCR; TCRdb's copy has only in-frame clones and leaves some out. The sample shows approximately 9,600 clones, about 87% of them seen only once. The time point: pre-treatment baseline. Source: blood, taken from a patient treated with checkpoint blockade. All receptors come from a human donor with melanoma.

The chain links TRBV6-5 to TRBJ2-3, with D maybe TRBD1 (6 bases). Germline lookup yields CDR1 MNHEY and CDR2 SVGAGI. This CDR3 has 15 residues. Trimming left V 6 bases short and J 2 bases short, with 15 bases between. Here the CDR3 DNA reads TGTGCCAGCAGCCCATTGGGGGCCTTCACAGATACGCAGTATTTT. Protein product: CASSPLGAFTDTQYF.

This chain uses TRBV5-1 with TRBJ2-1; D gene uncertain. This CDR3 has 14 residues. Germline loops: CDR1 SGHRS, CDR2 YFSETQ. With 1 base removed from V and 8 bases from J, the gap between germline ends came to 13 bases. The CDR3 nucleotides are TGCGCCAGCAGCTTGAAAGTCGAGGTGGATGAGCAGTTCTTC. Its protein is CASSLKVEVDEQFF.

This sequence joins TRBV7-6 and TRBJ2-2, with D hard to call. This CDR3 is 13 amino acids long. Looked up from germline, CDR1 is SGHVS and CDR2 is FNYEAQ. The V end lost 5 bases, the J end lost 7 bases, and 11 bases lay between the germline ends. The CDR3, as DNA: TGTGCCAGCAGCCCAAGTGTTGTCGGGGAGCTGTTTTTT. Protein product: CASSPSVVGELFF. The variable domain in full, completed from reference TRBV7-6 and TRBJ2-2, reads GAGVSQSPRYKVTKRGQDVALRCDPISGHVSLYWYRQALGQGPEFLTYFNYEAQQDKSGLPNDRFSAERPEGSISTLTIQRTEQRDSAMYRCASSPSVVGELFFGEGSRLTVL.

This clone was seen a few times. The V call is TRBV19, the J call TRBJ1-1; D may be TRBD1 (6 bases). V was pared by 6 bases and J by 1 base, with 9 bases between. Germline V CDR1 and CDR2: LNHDA, SQIVND (reference sequence). The CDR3 sequence is 13 residues long. DNA of the CDR3: TGTGCCAGTAGCGCAGGGGCGAACACTGAAGCTTTCTTT. It encodes CASSAGANTEAFF.

The rearrangement joins TRBV7-8 to TRBJ1-5, with D unclear. Trimming removed 5 bases from V and 5 bases from J, with 10 bases in between. Germline V gene data show CDR1 as SGHVS and CDR2 as FQNEAQ. This CDR3 is built from 13 residues. In DNA, the CDR3 is TGTGCCAGCAGCCCCGGCCGGGATCAGCCCCAGCATTTT. Amino acids: CASSPGRDQPQHF.

V is TRBV7-7 and J is TRBJ2-1; D is uncertain. Trimming removed 1 base at V and 8 bases at J, with 9 bases between. Germline lookup yields CDR1 SSHAT and CDR2 FNYEAQ (reference sequence). This CDR3 spans 13 amino acids. CDR3 bases: TGTGCCAGCAGCTTAGTATGGCAGGATGAGCAGTTCTTC. This codes for CASSLVWQDEQFF.

V and J are TRBV6-1 and TRBJ2-7, with TRBD2 matching over 8 bases. The V segment lost 4 bases and the J segment 6 bases; nucleotides outside the gene matches: 5. The CDR3 runs 13 residues. Germline V gene lookup returns CDR1 MNHNS and CDR2 SASEGT. Here the CDR3 reads CASSVLGRGEQYF. The CDR3 nucleotides read TGTGCCAGCAGTGTGCTCGGGAGGGGCGAGCAGTACTTC.

This clone was recorded a few times. CDR3 protein: CASSLGPMGYTF. As DNA, the CDR3 is TGTGCCAGCAGCTTAGGCCCCATGGGCTACACCTTC. The chain uses TRBV7-9 and TRBJ1-2; D not resolved. Germline loops: CDR1 SEHNR, CDR2 FQNEAQ (reference sequence). The CDR3 totals 12 residues. Trimming cost V 1 base and J 8 bases, with 8 bases left between them. Full variable domain (rest looked up from reference TRBV7-9 and TRBJ1-2): DTGVSQNPRHKITKRGQNVTFRCDPISEHNRLYWYRQTLGQGPEFLTYFQNEAQLEKSRLLSDRFSAERPKGSFSTLEIQRTEQGDSAMYLCASSLGPMGYTFGSGTRLTVV.

This sequence joins TRBV5-4 and TRBJ1-2; D call uncertain. The CDR3 totals 17 residues. Trimming shortened V by 6 bases and J by 4 bases, and 25 bases separated the two germline ends. Looked up from germline, CDR1 is SGHNT and CDR2 is YYREEE (reference sequence). The CDR3, as DNA: TGTGCCAGCAACCGTCATGGCGGAGGCCCGAACCTCTATGGCTACACCTTC. Its translation: CASNRHGGGPNLYGYTF.

This sequence joins TRBV5-1 and TRBJ2-5; possible D gene TRBD2, 5 bases. Per germline, CDR1 SGHRS and CDR2 YFSETQ. Trimming pared 4 bases from V and 10 bases from J, leaving 17 bases between. The CDR3 runs 13 residues. CDR3 region: CASSTPESGGQYF. The DNA of the CDR3 is TGCGCCAGCAGCACCCCGGAGTCCGGAGGCCAGTACTTC.

This clone occurred a few times. The chain carries TRBV30 and TRBJ1-1; D is undetermined. The CDR3 spans 15 residues. Per germline, CDR1 GTSNPN and CDR2 SVGIG (reference sequence). V was shortened by 3 bases and J by 1 base, with 15 bases between the two germline ends. As DNA, the CDR3 is TGTGCCTGGAGCCCCGGGAAGCTCAGGAACACTGAAGCTTTCTTT. The encoded protein is CAWSPGKLRNTEAFF.

This clone was observed a single time. This chain links TRBV7-6 with TRBJ1-2; 7 bases align to TRBD1. Losses at the gene ends were 1 base for V and 4 bases for J; bases not matched to a gene: 15. In germline, CDR1 is SGHVS, CDR2 FNYEAQ. The CDR3 totals 18 residues. The CDR3 DNA reads TGTGCCAGCAGCTTAGGACCGACAGGGCCTTACCTTTCCTATGGCTACACCTTC. This codes for CASSLGPTGPYLSYGYTF.

CDR3 sequence reads: CAISDPGQGGYEQYF. DNA of the CDR3: TGTGCCATCAGTGACCCCGGACAGGGGGGCTACGAGCAGTACTTC. The chain is built from TRBV10-3 and TRBJ2-7; 10 positions match TRBD1. CDR1 is ENHRY and CDR2 is SYGVKD in the germline V gene. This CDR3 is built from 15 residues. The trim removed 3 bases at V and 3 bases at J, leaving 5 bases unmatched.

This clone was counted between two and nine times. J is TRBJ1-3 and V is TRBV9; D unresolved. V was cut by 2 bases and J by 0 bases, with 12 bases left in between. Germline V lookup: CDR1 SGDLS, CDR2 YYNGEE. The CDR3 has 16 amino acids. In DNA form, the CDR3 reads TGTGCCAGCAGCGTTGGTGGAGTGACCTCTGGAAACACCATATATTTT. It encodes CASSVGGVTSGNTIYF.

The rearrangement uses TRBV2 and TRBJ2-7; D unresolved. The CDR3 spans 15 residues. Germline V lookup: CDR1 SNHLY, CDR2 FYNNEI. Trimming took off 1 base at V and 4 bases at J, with 14 bases between the two ends. CDR3 bases: TGTGCCAGCAGTGAAGAGGCGACTCGCACTTACGAGCAGTACTTC. Protein: CASSEEATRTYEQYF.

DNA for the CDR3: TGTGCCAGCAGCACCGTGGAGGATACGCAGTATTTT. It encodes CASSTVEDTQYF. V and J are TRBV2 and TRBJ2-3, with D unclear. The CDR3 totals 12 residues. The V gene lost 6 bases and the J gene lost 6 bases, with 10 bases spanning the gap. Germline-derived CDR1 and CDR2 are SNHLY and FYNNEI.

The gene calls are TRBV6-1 and TRBJ1-2, with D perhaps matching TRBD1 (5 bases). Germline V gene sequence: CDR1 MNHNS, CDR2 SASEGT. This CDR3 region has 15 residues. Between the trimmed V and J ends, which lost 7 bases and 0 bases, there was a span of 15 bases. The CDR3 nucleotides read TGTGCCAGCACCCGCGGGGACCGACCTAACTATGGCTACACCTTC. This gives the protein CASTRGDRPNYGYTF.

The chain combines TRBV28 with TRBJ1-1; D gene unclear. CDR1 MDHEN and CDR2 SYDVKM come from the germline V gene. This CDR3 comprises 14 residues. Trimming removed 1 base at V and 3 bases at J, with 9 bases between. The CDR3 coding sequence is TGTGCCAGCAGTTTATTGCAGTCCCACACTGAAGCTTTCTTT. Translated, it gives CASSLLQSHTEAFF.

The chain recombines TRBV18 with TRBJ1-2; D unclear. The germline CDR1 and CDR2 sequences are KGHSH and LQKENI. Trimming left V 2 bases short and J 3 bases short, with 19 bases between. This CDR3 has 17 amino acids. The CDR3 sequence: CASSPIGAGPVDYGYTF. The CDR3 DNA reads as TGTGCCAGCTCACCAATAGGTGCAGGACCGGTGGACTATGGCTACACCTTC.

The rearrangement joins TRBV10-3 to TRBJ2-2, with 11 bases fitting TRBD2. The germline gives CDR1 ENHRY, CDR2 SYGVKD. V lost 2 bases to trimming and J lost 7 bases; unmatched junction nucleotides: 6. The CDR3 consists of 16 residues. CDR3 nucleotide sequence: TGTGCCATCAGTGAGGTGATAGCGGGAGGGGTCGGGGAGCTGTTTTTT. Translation: CAISEVIAGGVGELFF.

Sample share makes this clone hyperexpanded (1% or more). The rearrangement joins TRBV27 to TRBJ1-1; D remains unclear. This CDR3 comprises 14 residues. In germline, CDR1 is MNHEY, CDR2 SMNVEV (reference sequence). The germline V and J ends were trimmed by 4 bases and 5 bases, with 14 bases remaining between them. Written as DNA, the CDR3 is TGTGCCAGCAGTTCCGTGTCAAATCCGACTGAAGCTTTCTTT. Translated: CASSSVSNPTEAFF.

This chain connects TRBV28 to TRBJ1-5; TRBD1 is a possible D gene (5 bases). The CDR3 is 13 residues long. Between the trimmed V and J ends, which lost 2 bases and 5 bases, there was a span of 7 bases. Germline CDR1 is MDHEN and CDR2 is SYDVKM. CDR3 DNA: TGTGCCAGCAGTTTAGGCAGGGATCAGCCCCAGCATTTT. Translated: CASSLGRDQPQHF.

The chain uses TRBV19 and TRBJ2-2; TRBD2 matches at 7 bases. The CDR3 has 17 amino acids. Trimming removed 3 bases from V and 0 bases from J; junction bases left unmatched: 7. The germline gives CDR1 LNHDA, CDR2 SQIVND (reference sequence). The CDR3 loop is CASSISGTIANTGELFF. The CDR3 region has the DNA TGTGCCAGTAGTATCTCCGGGACTATAGCGAACACCGGGGAGCTGTTTTTT. Full variable domain (remainder filled in from reference TRBV19 and TRBJ2-2): DGGITQSPKYLFRKEGQNVTLSCEQNLNHDAMYWYRQDPGQGLRLIYYSQIVNDFQKGDIAEGYSVSREKKESFPLTVTSAQKNPTAFYLCASSISGTIANTGELFFGEGSRLTVL.

The rearrangement links TRBV28 to TRBJ1-5; a possible D gene is TRBD1 (5 bases). V lost 5 bases and J lost 3, with 14 bases in between. The CDR3 has 15 amino acids. The V gene's germline CDR1 is MDHEN and CDR2 SYDVKM. The CDR3 DNA follows: TGTGCCAGCAGTCCCCGGGGACGCCTCAATCAGCCCCAGCATTTT. Protein: CASSPRGRLNQPQHF.

The chain uses TRBV9 and TRBJ2-1; tentatively, D is TRBD2 (5 bases). The germline V and J ends were trimmed by 2 bases and 5 bases, with 8 bases remaining between them. The CDR3 loop spans 13 amino acids. CDR1 SGDLS and CDR2 YYNGEE come from the germline V gene. The CDR3 region is CASSVTSHNEQFF. The CDR3 nucleotides read TGTGCCAGCAGCGTTACTAGTCACAATGAGCAGTTCTTC. Full variable domain (outside the CDR3, taken from reference TRBV9 and TRBJ2-1): DSGVTQTPKHLITATGQRVTLRCSPRSGDLSVYWYQQSLDQGLQFLIQYYNGEERAKGNILERFSAQQFPDLHSELNLSSLELGDSALYFCASSVTSHNEQFFGPGTRLTVL.

The rearrangement uses TRBV5-1 and TRBJ1-3; the match to TRBD1 covers 8 bases. Per germline, CDR1 SGHRS and CDR2 YFSETQ. This CDR3 is 15 amino acids long. V shed 0 bases and J 2 bases; nucleotides not matched to a gene: 1. The CDR3 region is CASSLATGAGNTIYF. CDR3 in DNA: TGCGCCAGCAGCTTGGCGACAGGGGCTGGAAACACCATATATTTT.

V and J are TRBV7-9 and TRBJ1-1; D ambiguous. This CDR3 has 19 residues. Trimming removed 5 bases at V and 1 base at J, with 26 bases between. Germline CDR1 is SEHNR and CDR2 is FQNEAQ (reference sequence). Written as DNA, the CDR3 is TGTGCCAGCAGCGTAAGCTTAGTGGCGTCGTACCGTACGAACACTGAAGCTTTCTTT. Residues: CASSVSLVASYRTNTEAFF.

The chain uses TRBV23-1 and TRBJ2-7, with D uncertain. TRBV23-1 qualifies as an ORF whose function is uncertain. CDR3 length: 11 amino acids. V was shortened by 3 bases and J by 2 bases, with 2 bases between the two germline ends. The CDR3 coding sequence is TGCGCCAGCAGTCAGGCCTACGAGCAGTACTTC. Protein sequence: CASSQAYEQYF.

The rearrangement links TRBV5-4 to TRBJ2-2; TRBD2 matches at 14 bases. CDR3 length equals 16 residues. Germline V gene lookup returns CDR1 SGHNT and CDR2 YYREEE (reference sequence). V was pared by 10 bases and J by 2 bases, with 7 bases of the junction left unmatched. CDR3 sequence reads: CACGGLAGGNTGELFF. In DNA, the CDR3 is TGTGCCTGTGGCGGACTAGCGGGAGGTAACACCGGGGAGCTGTTTTTT.

The V and J genes are TRBV9 and TRBJ2-1, with a weak D call TRBD2 (6 bases). From germline, CDR1 is SGDLS and CDR2 YYNGEE. The CDR3 consists of 13 residues. V was shortened by 7 bases and J by 8 bases, with 16 bases between the two germline ends. The CDR3 nucleotides read TGTGCCAGCGGGGGAAGGAGGGCGGATGAGCAGTTCTTC. It is translated as CASGGRRADEQFF.